The 27 T cell receptor beta chains given below trace back to one sample, sequenced in a study of type 1 regulatory T cells. These receptors have no known antigen. TCRdb ran MiXCR on the reads and lists one entry per CDR3 protein. This table holds 60,000 to 80,000 distinct CDR3 sequences, about three fifths found once. Specimen: cultured T cells, either the whole culture or a sorted T cell fraction (not recorded which). Subset here: Tr1-enriched cell product generated in vitro against host alloantigens. The receptors originated from a human donor in good health.

The chain carries TRBV19 and TRBJ1-1, with D perhaps matching TRBD1 (6 bases). CDR3 size: 17 residues. Germline CDR1 is LNHDA and CDR2 is SQIVND (reference sequence). With 3 bases removed from V and 1 base from J, the gap between germline ends came to 18 bases. This CDR3 reads CASSIIPPGGRNTEAFF. For the CDR3, the DNA is TGTGCCAGTAGTATTATCCCGCCGGGGGGCCGGAACACTGAAGCTTTCTTT.

The rearrangement uses TRBV20-1 and TRBJ2-5; the D gene is possibly TRBD2 (6 bases). CDR1 and CDR2 (germline): DFQATT, SNEGSKA (reference sequence). Deletions cut 5 bases from V and 4 bases from J, with 14 bases between. The CDR3 totals 13 residues. DNA of the CDR3: TGCAGTGCTCACTCGGGAGTGGGAGAGACCCAGTACTTC. Its translation is CSAHSGVGETQYF.

The chain employs TRBV6-2 or TRBV6-3 and TRBJ2-2; D might be TRBD2 (5 bases). This CDR3 has 17 residues. Germline CDR1 reads MNHEY; CDR2 reads SVGEGT. V was trimmed by 4 bases and J by 4 bases, leaving 19 bases between them. In DNA form, the CDR3 reads TGTGCCAGCAGTTCCCCGAGGACGCCGGAGGCCACCGGGGAGCTGTTTTTT. Its protein is CASSSPRTPEATGELFF.

The gene calls are TRBV10-3 and TRBJ1-2; D is uncertain. Germline V CDR1 and CDR2: ENHRY, SYGVKD. CDR3 length: 17 residues. Trimming shortened V by 3 bases and J by 5 bases, and 22 bases separated the two germline ends. CDR3 DNA sequence: TGTGCCATCAGTGACTACGGATTGGGGAGTGTTGGGTATGGCTACACCTTC. Amino acid sequence: CAISDYGLGSVGYGYTF.

The J gene is TRBJ2-1, the V gene TRBV2; TRBD2 matches 8 bases. This CDR3 has 15 amino acids. Germline V gene data show CDR1 as SNHLY and CDR2 as FYNNEI. The V and J ends lost 4 bases and 11 bases, in that order; junction bases with no gene match: 13. DNA of the CDR3: TGTGCCAGCAGTGGACGAGCGGGAGAGGGTATCCAGCAGTTCTTC. This translates into CASSGRAGEGIQQFF.

This clonotype was detected ten times or more. The chain joins TRBV7-9 to TRBJ2-5, with D perhaps TRBD1 (5 bases). CDR1 and CDR2 from the germline V gene are SEHNR and FQNEAQ (reference sequence). The length of the CDR3 is 15 residues. V was shortened by 2 bases and J by 4 bases, with 14 bases between the two germline ends. The DNA of the CDR3 is TGTGCCAGCAGCTTACTTCGGCAGGGTGGAGAGACCCAGTACTTC. It is translated as CASSLLRQGGETQYF.

At least ten counts were recorded for this clonotype. The genes are TRBV10-2 and TRBJ2-7; D unclear. CDR1 and CDR2 (germline): WSHSY, SAAADI. V shed 3 bases and J shed 3 bases, with 3 bases lying between them. The CDR3 is 11 residues long. The chain's CDR3 is CASSDSYEQYF. For the CDR3, the DNA is TGCGCCAGCAGTGACAGCTACGAGCAGTACTTC.

The chain links TRBV24-1 to TRBJ2-5; D is unclear. The length of the CDR3 is 11 residues. CDR1 and CDR2 from the germline V gene are KGHDR and SFDVKD. The V and J ends lost 8 bases and 5 bases respectively, with 8 bases between them. As DNA, the CDR3 is TGTGCCACCATGTTGGGGGAGACCCAGTACTTC. Translating gives CATMLGETQYF.

V usage is TRBV3-1 and J usage is TRBJ1-2, with D unclear. This CDR3 has 15 residues. Looked up from germline, CDR1 is LGHDT and CDR2 is YNNKEL (reference sequence). V shed 4 bases and J shed 8 bases, with 20 bases lying between them. The CDR3 DNA follows: TGTGCCAGCAGCCTCAGCTTCGGGATAACCGGCGGCTACACCTTC. Its protein product is CASSLSFGITGGYTF.

J is TRBJ2-7 and V is TRBV7-9; D remains unclear. Trimming left V 3 bases short and J 2 bases short, with 8 bases between. Germline-derived CDR1 and CDR2 are SEHNR and FQNEAQ (reference sequence). The CDR3 consists of 13 residues. The CDR3 region is CASSFFPPYEQYF. The CDR3 bases are TGTGCCAGCAGCTTCTTCCCCCCCTACGAGCAGTACTTC.

J is TRBJ2-1 and V is TRBV24-1; maybe TRBD1 (8 bases). The CDR3 is 16 residues long. The germline V gene encodes CDR1 KGHDR and CDR2 SFDVKD. Between the trimmed V and J ends, which lost 1 base and 4 bases, there was a span of 13 bases. The DNA of the CDR3 is TGTGCCACCAGTGATTTTGGACAGGGAGGGTACAATGAGCAGTTCTTC. This translates into CATSDFGQGGYNEQFF.

This sequence joins TRBV7-2 and TRBJ1-6; D ambiguous. The germline gives CDR1 SGHTA, CDR2 FQGNSA. V dropped 1 base and J dropped 2 bases, with 3 bases sitting between them. This CDR3 spans 14 amino acids. CDR3: CASSLGAYNSPLHF. Written as DNA, the CDR3 is TGTGCCAGCAGCTTAGGAGCCTATAATTCACCCCTCCACTTT.

This clonotype showed up many times. This chain connects TRBV6-6 to TRBJ2-2, with D maybe TRBD1 (6 bases). The V end lost 5 bases, the J end lost 4 bases, and 8 bases lay between the germline ends. Germline V CDR1 and CDR2: MNHNY, SVGAGI (reference sequence). The CDR3 is 13 residues long. CDR3 loop: CASSGGVTGELFF. In nucleotides, the CDR3 is TGTGCCAGCAGTGGGGGCGTCACCGGGGAGCTGTTTTTT.

This sequence joins TRBV5-1 and TRBJ2-7; D unclear. Germline V gives CDR1 SGHRS, CDR2 YFSETQ. The CDR3 runs to 14 residues. Trimming took off 1 base at V and 3 bases at J, with 11 bases between the two ends. This chain's CDR3 is CASSLSLGSYEQYF. The CDR3, as DNA: TGCGCCAGCAGCTTGTCGCTGGGAAGCTACGAGCAGTACTTC.

J is TRBJ1-1 and V is TRBV6-5; D is unresolved. The CDR3 extends over 13 amino acids. Per germline, CDR1 MNHEY and CDR2 SVGAGI. V dropped 5 bases and J dropped 5 bases, with 12 bases sitting between them. The CDR3 is CASSGPVETEAFF. CDR3 DNA sequence: TGTGCCAGCAGTGGGCCAGTTGAGACTGAAGCTTTCTTT.

This clonotype showed up just a few times. The gene calls are TRBV6-5 and TRBJ1-2; 7 positions match TRBD1. This CDR3 has 14 residues. Germline CDR1 MNHEY, CDR2 SVGAGI. V shed 5 bases and J 0 bases; nucleotides not matched to a gene: 3. Written as DNA, the CDR3 is TGTGCCAGCAGTCCGACAGGGACTAACTATGGCTACACCTTC. Encoded protein: CASSPTGTNYGYTF.

This clonotype was detected only a few times. The V call is TRBV20-1, the J call TRBJ2-1, with 13 bases aligning to TRBD2. Germline V lookup: CDR1 DFQATT, CDR2 SNEGSKA (reference sequence). The CDR3 extends over 14 amino acids. After removal of 5 bases from V and 10 bases from J, the junction contained 8 bases not matched to a gene. CDR3 DNA sequence: TGCAGTGCTTGCGGACTAGCGGGAGTAAGGGAGCAGTTCTTC. Amino acids: CSACGLAGVREQFF.

This clonotype showed up many times. This sequence joins TRBV9 and TRBJ2-7; TRBD2 aligns across 10 bases. V trimming: 4 bases; J trimming: 1 base; junction bases outside the gene matches: 5. The CDR3 loop spans 15 amino acids. Germline CDR1 and CDR2: SGDLS and YYNGEE. The CDR3 sequence: CASSPRTSGSYEQYF. In DNA form, the CDR3 reads TGTGCCAGCAGCCCTAGGACTAGCGGTTCCTACGAGCAGTACTTC. The entire variable domain, with the rest obtained from reference TRBV9 and TRBJ2-7, is as follows: DSGVTQTPKHLITATGQRVTLRCSPRSGDLSVYWYQQSLDQGLQFLIQYYNGEERAKGNILERFSAQQFPDLHSELNLSSLELGDSALYFCASSPRTSGSYEQYFGPGTRLTVT.

This rearrangement joins TRBV28 to TRBJ2-7, with a tentative D call TRBD1 (5 bases). V was trimmed by 8 bases and J by 7 bases, leaving 21 bases between them. This CDR3 is 14 amino acids long. Germline CDR1 reads MDHEN; CDR2 reads SYDVKM. In nucleotides, the CDR3 is TGTGCCAGCCGCCCAGGGCCATACCCCTTTGAGCAGTACTTC. Encoded protein: CASRPGPYPFEQYF.

CDR3 nucleotides: TGTGCCAGCAGCACGATATCTAGCGGGAGAGAGACCCAGTACTTC. Residues: CASSTISSGRETQYF. The V gene is TRBV9, the J gene TRBJ2-5, with 10 bases fitting TRBD2. Germline V gives CDR1 SGDLS, CDR2 YYNGEE. CDR3 length: 15 amino acids. V dropped 4 bases and J dropped 4; count of bases not matched to a gene: 7.

This chain joins TRBV5-5 and TRBJ1-4; no clear D. V was cut by 3 bases and J by 15 bases, with 18 bases left in between. Germline V CDR1 and CDR2: SGHKS, YYEKEE (reference sequence). The CDR3 contains 13 residues. The CDR3 DNA reads TGTGCCAGCAGCTCCGATACGGTCCCTATGATGTTTTTT. This codes for CASSSDTVPMMFF.

This chain joins TRBV20-1 and TRBJ2-7; perhaps TRBD2 as D (6 bases). This CDR3 is 15 amino acids long. With 2 bases removed from V and 3 bases from J, the gap between germline ends came to 17 bases. CDR1 DFQATT and CDR2 SNEGSKA come from the germline V gene (reference sequence). CDR3 nucleotide sequence: TGCAGTGCTAGACCCCCCCGGGACGGGGGCTACGAGCAGTACTTC. Amino acid sequence: CSARPPRDGGYEQYF.

J is TRBJ2-1 and V is TRBV5-4; no clear D gene. Germline CDR1 is SGHNT and CDR2 is YYREEE (reference sequence). The V and J ends lost 2 bases and 2 bases respectively, with 11 bases between them. This CDR3 comprises 15 residues. The CDR3 DNA sequence: TGTGCCAGCAGCTTCGCTAGTTTCACCTACAATGAGCAGTTCTTC. It specifies CASSFASFTYNEQFF.

This sequence joins TRBV20-1 and TRBJ2-7; the match to TRBD2 covers 9 bases. J gave up 1 base and V 0 bases, and 10 bases lay outside the gene matches. Germline CDR1 and CDR2: DFQATT and SNEGSKA (reference sequence). The CDR3 spans 17 residues. CDR3 sequence (DNA): TGCAGTGCTAGAGAAATAGCCAGCGGGAGGCTATCCTACGAGCAGTACTTC. It codes for CSAREIASGRLSYEQYF.

This clonotype was detected once. The J gene is TRBJ1-2, the V gene TRBV20-1; D is unresolved. The CDR3 is made up of 13 amino acids. Germline V CDR1 and CDR2: DFQATT, SNEGSKA (reference sequence). V lost 0 bases to trimming and J lost 8 bases, with 13 bases between them. The CDR3 DNA is TGCAGTGCTAGAGAAGCGGGGAGCAGGGGCTACACCTTC. It yields the protein CSAREAGSRGYTF.

The sample holds one count of this clonotype. The genes are TRBV13 and TRBJ2-2; D gene uncertain. With 4 bases removed from V and 6 bases from J, the gap between germline ends came to 6 bases. Germline assignment: CDR1 PRHDT and CDR2 FYEKMQ (reference sequence). The CDR3 loop spans 12 amino acids. The CDR3 here is CASSSQAGELFF. As DNA, the CDR3 is TGTGCCAGCAGCTCCCAAGCCGGGGAGCTGTTTTTT.

The chain joins TRBV18 to TRBJ2-1; the D gene is possibly TRBD1 (5 bases). Trimming removed 3 bases at V and 0 bases at J, with 9 bases between. Per germline, CDR1 KGHSH and CDR2 LQKENI. This CDR3 comprises 15 residues. CDR3 loop: CASSPLTGSYNEQFF. CDR3 DNA: TGTGCCAGCTCACCTCTTACAGGCTCCTACAATGAGCAGTTCTTC.